This is a list of T cell receptor beta chains from one sample in a study of blood T cell repertoires in COVID-19. Sequenced by immunoSEQ multiplex PCR; TCRdb stores in-frame clones only, minus some. The table lists more than 55,000 clones, more than 80% of them singletons. The sample taken for sequencing was peripheral blood. These receptors were obtained from a human donor with active COVID-19. The donor label of this sample is uncertain. CDR3s include the opening cysteine and the closing phenylalanine or tryptophan. Each record gives: J gene, clone size, V gene, D gene, CDR3 protein, CDR3 DNA. D genes are given only for firm matches. Part of the rows lack a size; the others show once, few, many or a class for expanded clones.

>TRBJ1-3|-|TRBV7-9|-
CASSRKTRSGNTIYF
TGTGCCAGCAGTCGAAAGACTAGATCTGGAAACACCATATATTTT
>TRBJ2-1|-|TRBV5-4|TRBD2
CASSLALSGRYNEQFF
TGTGCCAGCAGCTTGGCCCTGAGCGGGAGATACAATGAGCAGTTCTTC
>TRBJ2-3|-|TRBV10-2|-
CASSELISTDTQYF
TGCGCCAGCAGTGAACTAATAAGCACAGATACGCAGTATTTT
>TRBJ2-3|few|TRBV7-9|-
CASNLGGNTDTQYF
TGTGCCAGCAATCTGGGCGGGAATACAGATACGCAGTATTTT
>TRBJ2-5|-|TRBV5-6|-
CASSLLRETQYF
TGTGCCAGCAGCCTGTTGCGTGAGACCCAGTACTTC
>TRBJ1-1|-|TRBV6-5|TRBD1
CASSYRTGGTEAFF
TGTGCCAGCAGTTACCGGACAGGGGGCACTGAAGCTTTCTTT
>TRBJ2-1|-|TRBV19|-
CASSIDRSSYNEQFF
TGTGCCAGTAGTATAGATCGTAGCTCCTACAATGAGCAGTTCTTC
>TRBJ2-7|-|TRBV30|-
CAWSVGSGSYEQYF
TGTGCCTGGAGTGTAGGGAGCGGGTCCTACGAGCAGTACTTC
>TRBJ2-1|-|TRBV27|-
CASSLSAAAEQFF
TGTGCCAGCAGTTTATCGGCGGCTGCCGAGCAGTTCTTC
>TRBJ2-1|-|TRBV15|TRBD2
CATSRDFAGVNEQFF
TGTGCCACCAGCAGAGATTTTGCGGGAGTCAATGAGCAGTTCTTC
>TRBJ2-3|-|TRBV9|TRBD2
CASSSPGGLAGSTDTQYF
TGTGCCAGCAGCTCCCCGGGGGGACTAGCGGGAAGCACAGATACGCAGTATTTT
>TRBJ2-3|-|TRBV4-3|-
CASSHLQADTQYF
TGCGCCAGCAGCCATCTACAGGCGGATACGCAGTATTTT
>TRBJ1-5|-|TRBV15|-
CATSGDRSNQPQHF
TGTGCCACCAGCGGCGACAGGAGTAATCAGCCCCAGCATTTT
>TRBJ2-1|-|TRBV4-2|TRBD2
CASSPTPAGGPNEQFF
TGTGCCAGCAGCCCAACTCCGGCGGGGGGGCCAAATGAGCAGTTCTTC
>TRBJ2-1|-|TRBV5-4|-
CASSPVDRYNEQFF
TGTGCCAGCAGCCCGGTTGACAGATACAATGAGCAGTTCTTC
>TRBJ2-5|-|TRBV27|-
CASSPFVQETQYF
TGTGCCAGCAGCCCCTTTGTTCAAGAGACCCAGTACTTC
>TRBJ1-2|-|TRBV7-9|TRBD1
CASSQDRGQYYGYTF
TGTGCCAGCAGCCAAGACAGGGGGCAGTACTATGGCTACACCTTC
>TRBJ1-1|-|TRBV4-1|-
CASSQDSSVPAEAFF
TGCGCCAGCAGCCAAGATTCGTCGGTCCCCGCTGAAGCTTTCTTT
>TRBJ1-1|-|TRBV27|TRBD1
CASRLLGQALAFF
TGTGCCAGCAGGTTACTAGGACAGGCTCTAGCTTTCTTT
>TRBJ1-6|-|TRBV30|TRBD1
CAFDPGTGGSYNSPLHF
TGTGCCTTCGACCCCGGGACAGGGGGCTCCTATAATTCACCCCTCCACTTT
>TRBJ2-7|-|TRBV27|-
CASSLSQGYEQYF
TGTGCCAGCAGTTTAAGCCAGGGCTACGAGCAGTACTTC
>TRBJ2-3|-|TRBV5-1|-
CASSSSIGTDTQYF
TGCGCCAGCAGCTCTAGCATTGGGACAGATACGCAGTATTTT
>TRBJ1-5|-|TRBV10-3|-
CAISGGWDQPQHF
TGTGCCATCAGTGGGGGCTGGGATCAGCCCCAGCATTTT
>TRBJ2-2|-|TRBV27|-
CASSSSTGELFF
TGTGCCAGCAGTTCTTCCACCGGGGAGCTGTTTTTT
>TRBJ2-7|-|TRBV6-5|TRBD2
CASKGRDGAYEQYF
TGTGCCAGCAAGGGGAGGGACGGAGCCTACGAGCAGTACTTC
>TRBJ2-1|-|TRBV29-1|TRBD1
CSIRDRVYNEQFF
TGCAGCATCCGGGACAGGGTTTACAATGAGCAGTTCTTC
>TRBJ2-1|-|TRBV27|-
CASSLRRASGYNEQFF
TGTGCCAGCAGTTTACGCAGGGCCTCTGGGTACAATGAGCAGTTCTTC
>TRBJ2-5|-|TRBV28|TRBD2
CASSLSRAGGPRQETQYF
TGTGCCAGCAGTTTAAGTAGAGCGGGAGGACCGCGCCAAGAGACCCAGTACTTC
>TRBJ2-3|-|TRBV30|-
CAWRLAPSWAAGRTDTQYF
TGTGCCTGGAGGTTGGCCCCCTCTTGGGCAGCGGGCCGCACAGATACGCAGTATTTT
>TRBJ2-1|-|TRBV15|TRBD2
CATSRDLLAGVTEQFF
TGTGCCACCAGCAGAGACTTACTAGCGGGAGTCACTGAGCAGTTCTTC
>TRBJ1-5|few|TRBV6-2/TRBV6-3|-
CASSPTGENQPQHF
TGTGCCAGCAGTCCGACAGGAGAAAATCAGCCCCAGCATTTT
>TRBJ1-6|-|TRBV3-1/TRBV3-2|TRBD1
CASSTGVNSPLHF
TGTGCCAGCTCAACAGGGGTTAATTCACCCCTCCACTTT
>TRBJ2-5|-|TRBV6-2/TRBV6-3|-
CASRPSIGTDYF
TGTGCCAGCAGACCTTCCATCGGGACTGATTACTTC
>TRBJ2-5|-|TRBV2|-
CASRSGVKETQYF
TGTGCCAGCAGATCAGGGGTAAAAGAGACCCAGTACTTC
>TRBJ2-7|-|TRBV7-2|-
CASSLGRGFDEQYF
TGTGCCAGCAGCTTAGGAAGGGGGTTCGACGAGCAGTACTTC
>TRBJ2-3|-|TRBV4-3|-
CASSQEPISASTDTQYF
TGCGCCAGCAGCCAAGAGCCTATTAGCGCGAGCACAGATACGCAGTATTTT
>TRBJ1-2|-|TRBV20-1|TRBD1
CSASSGTGGNYGYTF
TGCAGTGCTAGTTCCGGGACAGGGGGAAACTATGGCTACACCTTC
>TRBJ2-3|once|TRBV27|-
CASSLSGGDTQYF
TGTGCCAGCAGTTTATCGGGGGGAGATACGCAGTATTTT
>TRBJ2-2|-|TRBV7-2|TRBD2
CASSKRGVTGELFF
TGTGCCAGCAGCAAGCGGGGCGTAACCGGGGAGCTGTTTTTT
>TRBJ2-1|once|TRBV18|-
CASSPPAAGSEQFF
TGTGCCAGCTCACCACCCGCGGCAGGGTCTGAGCAGTTCTTC
>TRBJ2-7|-|TRBV21-1|-
CASSKYPGLVLSEQYF
TGTGCCAGCAGCAAATACCCAGGACTAGTACTTAGCGAGCAGTACTTC
>TRBJ2-3|-|TRBV2|-
CASSEVGAPTDTQYF
TGTGCCAGCAGTGAGGTGGGAGCCCCCACAGATACGCAGTATTTT
>TRBJ2-5|-|TRBV19|TRBD1
CASSGAGQGQETQYF
TGTGCCAGTAGTGGGGCGGGACAGGGGCAAGAGACCCAGTACTTC
>TRBJ1-2|-|TRBV7-8|TRBD1
CASSLVGVGGQGLPYGYTF
TGTGCCAGCAGCTTAGTAGGGGTGGGGGGACAGGGCCTCCCCTATGGCTACACCTTC